The text below deals with one TCR beta chain. Antigen unknown. The sample is drawn from a study of T cell therapy after organ transplantation. Study-level results: Concurrent antirejection and antiviral drugs remain unassessed confounders. Pretherapy CD8 clonality inversely correlated with its fold change after therapy.

The CDR3 sequence is 13 residues long. The germline V gene has CDR1 SQVTM and CDR2 ANQGSEA. The V end was cut by 7 bases, the J end by 8 bases, with 17 bases between. Profiling relied on immunoSEQ multiplex PCR, and the TCRdb table lists in-frame clones only, not all of them. The table shows 44,000 or so clones, with 94% occurring only once. This sequence joins TRBV29-1 and TRBJ1-4; D gene uncertain. This clonotype originated in a human patient who had received a solid organ transplant and had CMV disease. Specimen: CD8+ T cells from blood, collected before autologous CMV-specific T cell therapy. In DNA, the CDR3 is TGCAGCGCTCGCAATATAGAGGAAGAAAAACTGTTTTTT. Translated: CSARNIEEEKLFF.